This T cell receptor beta chain was captured in a study of blood T cell repertoires in COVID-19. Study information: The United States, Italy and Spain were the sources of the acute and convalescent COVID-19 samples. Sample material is recorded as cDNA or gDNA derived from T cells, B-cell-depleted T cells, or PBMCs.

The V gene's germline CDR1 is SGHTS and CDR2 YDEGEE. V was shortened by 2 bases and J by 2 bases, with 10 bases between the two germline ends. The CDR3 runs to 14 residues. Original methodology: Reference gene primer amplification gave nucleated cell count estimates. Generated by immunoSEQ multiplex PCR, the TCRdb table keeps only in-frame clones and is missing some. V, J and clone size were drawn from that table, and D and trimming were deduced from the DNA. Of 78,000 or so clones in the sample, approximately 88% are singletons; the top ten hold around 6.3%. The source material was peripheral blood. J is TRBJ1-2 and V is TRBV5-8; D not resolved. This sequence was found in a woman in her forties or fifties with acute or convalescent COVID-19. Here the CDR3 DNA reads TGTGCCAGCAGCTTATCCCAGGCCAACTATGGCTACACCTTC. Translated, it gives CASSLSQANYGYTF.